These T cell receptor beta chains were read from a single sample in a study of T cell changes during pregnancy in multiple sclerosis. Sequencing was performed with immunoSEQ multiplex PCR; in TCRdb, only in-frame clones are kept and a portion is missing. The table has tens of thousands of clones, about nine tenths seen once. Specimen: peripheral blood, collected in the second trimester of pregnancy. These receptor sequences come from a female donor with multiple sclerosis, enrolled in a pregnancy study. CDR3s leave out the opening cysteine and the closing phenylalanine or tryptophan. Fields, in order: V gene, J gene, CDR3 protein.

V: TRBV6-5
J: TRBJ1-5
CDR3: ASSTGNQPQH

V: TRBV9
J: TRBJ2-7
CDR3: ASQFRQGYEQY

V: TRBV6-5
J: TRBJ1-5
CDR3: ASSYSIRQPQH

V: TRBV6-1
J: TRBJ1-1
CDR3: ASGGDIRLATEAF

V: TRBV30
J: TRBJ2-3
CDR3: AWTSLSGTDTQY

V: TRBV30
J: TRBJ2-7
CDR3: ACQPAGSSLSYEQY

V: TRBV19
J: TRBJ2-1
CDR3: ASSPRRDENEQF

V: TRBV18
J: TRBJ2-3
CDR3: ASSQGVSTDTQY

V: TRBV25-1
J: TRBJ1-4
CDR3: ASSNRASGEKLF

V: TRBV18
J: TRBJ1-2
CDR3: ASSLTLKSHVWGYT